The present entry profiles one T cell receptor beta chain with its context. The sample belongs to a study of blood T cell repertoires in COVID-19. Study in general: Samples came from the United States, Italy and Spain, spanning acute and convalescent COVID-19. The analysed material was cDNA or gDNA that came from T cells, B-cell-depleted T cells, or PBMCs.

This CDR3 has 21 amino acids. Germline lookup yields CDR1 SGHRS and CDR2 YFSETQ. V dropped 2 bases and J dropped 14; count of bases not matched to a gene: 27. Repertoires were generated with immunoSEQ multiplex PCR, while TCRdb's copy carries only in-frame clones and drops some. This sample has around 400,000 clones, with approximately 87% found just once. The sample comprised peripheral blood. The chain links TRBV5-1 to TRBJ2-1, with 14 positions matching TRBD2. The source is a woman aged 55-70 years with COVID-19, enrolled during active disease. The CDR3 spells CASSLQELPGLAGDTCPLKFF. The CDR3 nucleotides read TGCGCCAGCAGCTTACAGGAGTTACCGGGACTAGCGGGGGACACTTGCCCCTTGAAGTTCTTC. The full variable domain, its missing parts supplied by reference TRBV5-1 and TRBJ2-1, is KAGVTQTPRYLIKTRGQQVTLSCSPISGHRSVSWYQQTPGQGLQFLFEYFSETQRNKGNFPGRFSGRQFSNSRSEMNVSTLELGDSALYLCASSLQELPGLAGDTCPLKFFGPGTRLTVL.